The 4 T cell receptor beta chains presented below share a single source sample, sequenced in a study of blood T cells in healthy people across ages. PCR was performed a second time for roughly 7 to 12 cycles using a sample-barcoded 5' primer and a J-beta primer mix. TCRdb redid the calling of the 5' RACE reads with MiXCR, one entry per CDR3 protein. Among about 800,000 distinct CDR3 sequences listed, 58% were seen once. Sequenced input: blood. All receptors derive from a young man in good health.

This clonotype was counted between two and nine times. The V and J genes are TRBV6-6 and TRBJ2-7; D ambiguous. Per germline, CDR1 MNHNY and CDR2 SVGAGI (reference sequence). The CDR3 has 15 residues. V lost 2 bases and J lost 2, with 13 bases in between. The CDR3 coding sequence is TGTGCCAGCAGTTACGGCAGGATCGAAACCTACGAGCAGTACTTC. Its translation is CASSYGRIETYEQYF.

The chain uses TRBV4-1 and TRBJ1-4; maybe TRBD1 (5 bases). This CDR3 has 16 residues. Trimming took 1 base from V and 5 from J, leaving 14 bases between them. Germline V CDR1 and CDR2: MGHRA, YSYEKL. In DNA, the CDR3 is TGCGCCAGCAGCCAAGTCCCCGGACGGACAAATGAAAAACTGTTTTTT. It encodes CASSQVPGRTNEKLFF.

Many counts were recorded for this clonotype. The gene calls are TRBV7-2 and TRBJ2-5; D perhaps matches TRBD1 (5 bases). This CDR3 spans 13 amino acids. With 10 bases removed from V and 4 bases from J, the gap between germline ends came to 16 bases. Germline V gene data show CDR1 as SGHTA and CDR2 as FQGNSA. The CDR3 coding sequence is TGTGCCACCACCCAGGGCGCCGGAGAGACCCAGTACTTC. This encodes CATTQGAGETQYF.

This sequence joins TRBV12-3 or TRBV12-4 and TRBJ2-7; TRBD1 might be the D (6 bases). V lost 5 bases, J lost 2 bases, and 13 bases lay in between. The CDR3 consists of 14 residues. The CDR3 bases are TGTGCCAGCAGTAATAGACAGGACACCTACGAGCAGTACTTC. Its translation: CASSNRQDTYEQYF.